The clone carrying this T cell receptor beta chain showed up just a few times. Antigen: not known. The V end was cut by 0 bases, the J end by 0 bases, with 11 bases between. This CDR3 comprises 16 residues. Germline CDR1 is SGDLS and CDR2 is YYNGEE. The data originate from a study of beta chain features in type 1 diabetes. Findings and caveats of the study: Researchers cautioned that cDNA sequencing could over-represent cells with high TCR expression.

Expressed TCRB transcripts got sequenced, as all isolated RNA was reverse transcribed. An average of roughly 4 million reads was obtained for naive, central memory and regulatory T cell samples. Repertoires were generated with immunoSEQ multiplex PCR, while TCRdb's copy carries only in-frame clones and drops some. Here the sample spans hundreds of thousands of clones, roughly a sixth being singletons. A sort by CD45RO/CCR7/CD25/CD127/CD95/CD27 yielded CD4+ naive, central memory, regulatory and stem cell-like memory cells. This sequence was found in a man aged 18 to 30 in good health. The sequenced material came from naive CD4+ T cells from blood. The chain is built from TRBV9 and TRBJ2-3; possibly TRBD2 for D (6 bases). In nucleotides, the CDR3 is TGTGCCAGCAGCGTAGAAGCGGGTTCTAGCACAGATACGCAGTATTTT. Residues: CASSVEAGSSTDTQYF.